Sequencing of this TCR beta chain was carried out in a study of cytomegalovirus exposure and HLA in healthy donors. Broader study findings: V- and J-gene trimming of TCR beta was linked (in a later analysis) to a missense DCLRE1C variant. In a later analysis, a genetic analysis reported fewer productive-TCR N-insertions in an Asian-associated ancestry cluster than the cohort average.

Primers: 60 Vbeta forward and 13 Jbeta reverse. Measured with immunoSEQ multiplex PCR; TCRdb has only the in-frame clones, and not every one. The sample carries about 190,000 clones, approximately 85% recorded once. For this clone: No antigen is known for it.

V lost 4 bases to trimming and J lost 11 bases; unmatched junction nucleotides: 8. The CDR3 is made up of 13 amino acids. Germline V lookup: CDR1 KGHSH, CDR2 LQKENI. The sequence derives from a man between 18 and 29 years old in good health and CMV-seronegative. V is TRBV18 and J is TRBJ1-5; 7 nucleotides line up with TRBD1. The specimen sequenced was PBMCs. For the CDR3, the DNA is TGTGCCAGCTCACGCGACAGGGAGGAGGCCCAGCATTTT. Protein product: CASSRDREEAQHF.